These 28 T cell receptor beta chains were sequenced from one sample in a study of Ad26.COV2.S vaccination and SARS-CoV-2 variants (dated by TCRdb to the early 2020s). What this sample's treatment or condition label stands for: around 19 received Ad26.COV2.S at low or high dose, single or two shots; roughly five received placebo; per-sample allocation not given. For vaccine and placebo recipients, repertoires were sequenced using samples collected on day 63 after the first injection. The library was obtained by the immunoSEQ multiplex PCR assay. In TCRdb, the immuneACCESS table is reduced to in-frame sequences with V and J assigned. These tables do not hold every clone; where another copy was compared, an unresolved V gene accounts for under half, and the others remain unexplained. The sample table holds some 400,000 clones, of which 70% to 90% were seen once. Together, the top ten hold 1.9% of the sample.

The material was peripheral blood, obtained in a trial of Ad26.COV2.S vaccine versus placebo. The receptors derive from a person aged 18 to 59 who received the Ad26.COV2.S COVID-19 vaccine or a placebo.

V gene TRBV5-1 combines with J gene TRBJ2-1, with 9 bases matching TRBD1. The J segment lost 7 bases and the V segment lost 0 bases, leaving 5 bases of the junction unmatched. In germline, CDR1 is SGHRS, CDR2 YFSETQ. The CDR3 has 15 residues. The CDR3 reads CASSLEQGARNEQFF. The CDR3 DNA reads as TGCGCCAGCAGCTTGGAACAGGGGGCGCGGAATGAGCAGTTCTTC.

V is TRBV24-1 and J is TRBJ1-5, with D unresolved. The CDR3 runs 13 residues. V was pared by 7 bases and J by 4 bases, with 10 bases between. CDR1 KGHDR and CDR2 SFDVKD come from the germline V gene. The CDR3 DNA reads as TGTGCCACCAGCGTATGGGGAAATCAGCCCCAGCATTTT. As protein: CATSVWGNQPQHF.

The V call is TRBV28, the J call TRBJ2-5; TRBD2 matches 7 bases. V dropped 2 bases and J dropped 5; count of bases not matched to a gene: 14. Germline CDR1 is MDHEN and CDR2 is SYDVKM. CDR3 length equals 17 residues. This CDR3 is CASSLGFREGPWETQYF. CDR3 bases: TGTGCCAGCAGTTTAGGTTTTAGGGAGGGCCCTTGGGAGACCCAGTACTTC.

The CDR3 loop reads CASSLVTSGTQYF. Here the CDR3 DNA reads TGTGCCAGCAGCTTAGTTACTAGCGGGACCCAGTACTTC. The chain is built from TRBV7-9 and TRBJ2-5; 8 nucleotides agree with TRBD2. With 1 base clipped from V and 7 bases from J, the junction kept 2 bases outside the gene matches. This CDR3 region has 13 residues. Germline V gene lookup returns CDR1 SEHNR and CDR2 FQNEAQ (reference sequence).

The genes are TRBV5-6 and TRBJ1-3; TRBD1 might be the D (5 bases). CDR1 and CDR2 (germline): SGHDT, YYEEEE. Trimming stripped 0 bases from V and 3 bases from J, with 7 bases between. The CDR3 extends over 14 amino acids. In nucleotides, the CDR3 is TGTGCCAGCAGCTTGGGGCAGGGTGGAAACACCATATATTTT. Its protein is CASSLGQGGNTIYF.

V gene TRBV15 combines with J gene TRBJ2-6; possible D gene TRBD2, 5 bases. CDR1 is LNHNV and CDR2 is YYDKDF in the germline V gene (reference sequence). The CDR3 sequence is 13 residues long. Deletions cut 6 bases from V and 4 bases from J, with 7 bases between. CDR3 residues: CATRREGANVLTF. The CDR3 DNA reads TGTGCCACCAGGAGGGAAGGGGCCAACGTCCTGACTTTC.

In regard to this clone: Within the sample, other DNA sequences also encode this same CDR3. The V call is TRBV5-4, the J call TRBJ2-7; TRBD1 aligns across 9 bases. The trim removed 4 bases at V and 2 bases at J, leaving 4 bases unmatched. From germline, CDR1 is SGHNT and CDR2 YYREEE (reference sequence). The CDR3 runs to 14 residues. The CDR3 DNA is TGTGCCAGCAGCCCGGGACAGGGAGCCTACGAGCAGTACTTC. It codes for CASSPGQGAYEQYF.

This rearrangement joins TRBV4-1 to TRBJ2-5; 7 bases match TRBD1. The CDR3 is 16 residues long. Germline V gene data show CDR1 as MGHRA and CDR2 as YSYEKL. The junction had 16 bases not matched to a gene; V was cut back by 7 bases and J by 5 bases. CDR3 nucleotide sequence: TGCGCCAGCACCCCAAGCGGAGCGACAGGGCTCGAGACCCAGTACTTC. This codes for CASTPSGATGLETQYF.

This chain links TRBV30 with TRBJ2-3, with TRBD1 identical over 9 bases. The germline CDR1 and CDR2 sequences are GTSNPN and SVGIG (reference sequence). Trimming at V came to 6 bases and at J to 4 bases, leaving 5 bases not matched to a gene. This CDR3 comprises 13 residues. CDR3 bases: TGTGCCTGCCCACAGGGGGCCTCAGATACGCAGTATTTT. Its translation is CACPQGASDTQYF.

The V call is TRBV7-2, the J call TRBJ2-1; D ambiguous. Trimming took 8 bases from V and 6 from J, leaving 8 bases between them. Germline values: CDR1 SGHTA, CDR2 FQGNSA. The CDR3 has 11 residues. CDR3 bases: TGTGCCAGCTCTGAGCTCAATGAGCAGTTCTTC. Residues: CASSELNEQFF.

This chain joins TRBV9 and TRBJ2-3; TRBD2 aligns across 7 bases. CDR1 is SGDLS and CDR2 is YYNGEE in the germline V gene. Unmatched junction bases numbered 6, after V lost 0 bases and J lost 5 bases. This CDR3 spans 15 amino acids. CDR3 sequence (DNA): TGTGCCAGCAGCGTAGAGGCGGGAGTGGTAGATACGCAGTATTTT. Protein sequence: CASSVEAGVVDTQYF.

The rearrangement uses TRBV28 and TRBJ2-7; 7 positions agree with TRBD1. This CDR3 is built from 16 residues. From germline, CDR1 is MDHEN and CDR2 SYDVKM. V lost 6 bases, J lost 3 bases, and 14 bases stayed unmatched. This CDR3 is CASSDRQRGRFYEQYF. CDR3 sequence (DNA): TGTGCCAGCAGCGATCGACAGAGGGGGCGGTTCTACGAGCAGTACTTC. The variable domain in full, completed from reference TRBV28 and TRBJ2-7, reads DVKVTQSSRYLVKRTGEKVFLECVQDMDHENMFWYRQDPGLGLRLIYFSYDVKMKEKGDIPEGYSVSREKKERFSLILESASTNQTSMYLCASSDRQRGRFYEQYFGPGTRLTVT.

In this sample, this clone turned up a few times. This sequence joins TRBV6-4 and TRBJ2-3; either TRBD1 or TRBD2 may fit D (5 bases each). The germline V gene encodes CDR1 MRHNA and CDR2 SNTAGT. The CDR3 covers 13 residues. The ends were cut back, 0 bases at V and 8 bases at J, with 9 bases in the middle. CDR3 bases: TGTGCCAGCAGTGACTCGGAGAGGGGTACGCAGTATTTT. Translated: CASSDSERGTQYF.

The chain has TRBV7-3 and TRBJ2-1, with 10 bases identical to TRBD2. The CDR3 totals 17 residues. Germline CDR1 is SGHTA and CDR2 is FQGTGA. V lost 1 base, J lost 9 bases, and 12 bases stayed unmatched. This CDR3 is CASSLIPSGSGSGEQFF. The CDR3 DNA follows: TGTGCCAGCAGCTTAATCCCTAGCGGGAGTGGGTCGGGTGAGCAGTTCTTC.

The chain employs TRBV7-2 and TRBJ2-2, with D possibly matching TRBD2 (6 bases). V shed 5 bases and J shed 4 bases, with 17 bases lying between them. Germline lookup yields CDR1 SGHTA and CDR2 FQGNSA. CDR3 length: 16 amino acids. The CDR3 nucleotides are TGTGCCAGCAGCCTCCGCGGCGTGGGAGGCACCGGGGAGCTGTTTTTT. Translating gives CASSLRGVGGTGELFF.

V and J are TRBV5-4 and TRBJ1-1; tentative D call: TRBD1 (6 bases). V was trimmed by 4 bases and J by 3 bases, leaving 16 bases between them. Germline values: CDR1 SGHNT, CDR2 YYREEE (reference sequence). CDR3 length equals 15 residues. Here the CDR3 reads CASSVRQDEDTEAFF. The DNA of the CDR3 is TGTGCCAGCAGCGTAAGACAGGACGAGGACACTGAAGCTTTCTTT.

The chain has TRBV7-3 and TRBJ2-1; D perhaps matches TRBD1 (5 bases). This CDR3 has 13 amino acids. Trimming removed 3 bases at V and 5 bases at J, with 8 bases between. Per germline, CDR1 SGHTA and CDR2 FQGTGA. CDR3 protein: CASSFDRNNEQFF. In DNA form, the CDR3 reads TGTGCCAGCAGCTTCGACAGAAACAATGAGCAGTTCTTC.

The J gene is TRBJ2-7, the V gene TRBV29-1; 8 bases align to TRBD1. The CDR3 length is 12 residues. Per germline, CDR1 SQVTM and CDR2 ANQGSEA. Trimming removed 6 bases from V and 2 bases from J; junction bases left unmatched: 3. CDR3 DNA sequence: TGCAGCGTGGGACAGGTCGCCTACGAGCAGTACTTC. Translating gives CSVGQVAYEQYF.

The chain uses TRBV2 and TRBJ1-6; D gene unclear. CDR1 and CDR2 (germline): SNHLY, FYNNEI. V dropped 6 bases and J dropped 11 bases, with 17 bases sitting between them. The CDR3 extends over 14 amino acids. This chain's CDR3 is CASRGHSGGTPLHF. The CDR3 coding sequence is TGTGCCAGCAGAGGGCACTCCGGCGGAACACCCCTCCACTTT.

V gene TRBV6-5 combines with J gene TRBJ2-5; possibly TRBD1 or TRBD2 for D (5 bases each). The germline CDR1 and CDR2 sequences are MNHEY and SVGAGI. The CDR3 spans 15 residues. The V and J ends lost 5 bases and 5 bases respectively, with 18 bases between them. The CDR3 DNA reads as TGTGCCAGCAGTCCCCCGGGACCTTCGCGGGAGACCCAGTACTTC. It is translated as CASSPPGPSRETQYF.

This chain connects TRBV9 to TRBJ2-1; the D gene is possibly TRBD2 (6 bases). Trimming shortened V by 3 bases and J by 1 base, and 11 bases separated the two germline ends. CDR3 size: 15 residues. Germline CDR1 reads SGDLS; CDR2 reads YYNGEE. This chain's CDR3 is CASSAGGPSYNEQFF. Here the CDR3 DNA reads TGTGCCAGCAGCGCCGGGGGACCATCCTACAATGAGCAGTTCTTC.

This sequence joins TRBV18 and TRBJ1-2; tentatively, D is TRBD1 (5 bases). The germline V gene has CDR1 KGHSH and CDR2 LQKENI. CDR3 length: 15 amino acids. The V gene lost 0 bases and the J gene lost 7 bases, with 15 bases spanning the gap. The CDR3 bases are TGTGCCAGCTCACCACCGCAGGGATGGGCTGGTGGCTACACCTTC. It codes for CASSPPQGWAGGYTF. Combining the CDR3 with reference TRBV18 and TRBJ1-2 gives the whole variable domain NAGVMQNPRHLVRRRGQEARLRCSPMKGHSHVYWYRQLPEEGLKFMVYLQKENIIDESGMPKERFSAEFPKEGPSILRIQQVVRGDSAAYFCASSPPQGWAGGYTFGSGTRLTVV.

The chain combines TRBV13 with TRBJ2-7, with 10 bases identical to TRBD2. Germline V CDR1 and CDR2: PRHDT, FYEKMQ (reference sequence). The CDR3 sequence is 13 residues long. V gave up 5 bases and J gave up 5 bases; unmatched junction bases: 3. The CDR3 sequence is CASSLGTSDEQYF. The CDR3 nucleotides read TGTGCCAGCAGCCTCGGGACTAGCGACGAGCAGTACTTC.

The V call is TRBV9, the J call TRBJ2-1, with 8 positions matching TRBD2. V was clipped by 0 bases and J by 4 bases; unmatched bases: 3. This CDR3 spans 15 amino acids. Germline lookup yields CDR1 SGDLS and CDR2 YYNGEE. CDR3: CASSVDGTSYNEQFF. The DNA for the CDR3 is TGTGCCAGCAGCGTAGATGGGACTAGTTACAATGAGCAGTTCTTC.

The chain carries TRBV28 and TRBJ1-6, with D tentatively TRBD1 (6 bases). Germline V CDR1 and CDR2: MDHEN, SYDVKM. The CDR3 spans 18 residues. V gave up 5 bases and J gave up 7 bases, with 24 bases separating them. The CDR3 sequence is CASSTQQGIPLRNSPLHF. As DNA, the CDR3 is TGTGCCAGCAGTACGCAACAGGGAATTCCTCTGCGGAATTCACCCCTCCACTTT.

DNA for the CDR3: TGCAGTGCTAGTACAGAGACAGGGGGGAATCAGCCCCAGCATTTT. Translation gives CSASTETGGNQPQHF. The V gene is TRBV20-1, the J gene TRBJ1-5; 9 bases agree with TRBD1. J lost 4 bases, V lost 3 bases, and 7 bases had no gene match. CDR3 length: 15 residues. Germline CDR1 is DFQATT and CDR2 is SNEGSKA (reference sequence).

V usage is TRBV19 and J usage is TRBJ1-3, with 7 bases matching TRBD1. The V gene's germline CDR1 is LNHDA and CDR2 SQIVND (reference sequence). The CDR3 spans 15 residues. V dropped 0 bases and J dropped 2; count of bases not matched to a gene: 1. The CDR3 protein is CASSIEGGTGNTIYF. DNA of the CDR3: TGTGCCAGTAGTATAGAAGGGGGCACTGGAAACACCATATATTTT.

CDR3 loop: CASIGGTNYNEQFF. DNA of the CDR3: TGTGCCAGCATCGGCGGGACGAACTACAATGAGCAGTTCTTC. The chain combines TRBV28 with TRBJ2-1, with TRBD2 as a possible D gene (6 bases). V shed 7 bases and J shed 3 bases, with 13 bases lying between them. Germline V gene sequence: CDR1 MDHEN, CDR2 SYDVKM. The CDR3 runs 14 residues.